This entry lists 29 T cell receptor beta chains sequenced from one sample in a study of cytomegalovirus exposure and HLA in healthy donors (dated by TCRdb to about 2017). Libraries were constructed by the immunoSEQ multiplex PCR assay. A mixture of 60 forward primers for TCR Vbeta segments and 13 reverse primers for TCR Jbeta segments was used in the multiplex PCR. In its TCRdb copy, this immuneACCESS table keeps in-frame sequences only and misses some clones. Where compared with another copy, unresolved V genes explain less than half of these, and the others have no known cause. In all, the sample holds about 240,000 clones, and around 80% of those were seen once. The leading ten clones occupy 0.45% to 0.5% of the sample. The sequenced material came from PBMCs. These receptors originate from a boy younger than 18 in good health and CMV-seronegative.

The V gene is TRBV4-1, the J gene TRBJ1-6; no firm D call. V was clipped by 4 bases and J by 12 bases, with 10 bases between them. Germline V lookup: CDR1 MGHRA, CDR2 YSYEKL. This CDR3 is built from 12 residues. CDR3 sequence reads: CASSLQGRPLHF. CDR3 sequence (DNA): TGCGCCAGCAGCCTACAAGGGAGACCCCTCCACTTT.

This chain links TRBV19 with TRBJ2-1; a weak D match, TRBD2 (5 bases). CDR3 length: 14 residues. CDR1 and CDR2 (germline): LNHDA, SQIVND (reference sequence). Trimming stripped 1 base from V and 4 bases from J, with 8 bases between. CDR3 in DNA: TGTGCCAGTAGTATAGTTTCGGGGTACAATGAGCAGTTCTTC. As protein: CASSIVSGYNEQFF.

This clone was counted a single time. This chain links TRBV6-1 with TRBJ2-3; D perhaps matches TRBD1 (5 bases). V lost 6 bases to trimming and J lost 3 bases, with 13 bases between them. This CDR3 is built from 14 residues. In germline, CDR1 is MNHNS, CDR2 SASEGT. In DNA form, the CDR3 reads TGTGCCAGCAGGTCAGGGATTAGTACAGATACGCAGTATTTT. It encodes CASRSGISTDTQYF.

This chain links TRBV5-1 with TRBJ2-3; 16 bases line up with TRBD2. CDR1 is SGHRS, CDR2 YFSETQ, per germline. The CDR3 is 17 residues long. J lost 6 bases, V lost 4 bases, and 8 bases had no gene match. In nucleotides, the CDR3 is TGCGCCAGCAGCCCGGGGACTAGCGGGAGGGCCGTGGATACGCAGTATTTT. This translates into CASSPGTSGRAVDTQYF.

The rearrangement uses TRBV14 and TRBJ2-1, with D possibly being TRBD2 (5 bases). The CDR3 consists of 16 residues. Trimming stripped 2 bases from V and 3 bases from J, with 14 bases between. CDR1 and CDR2 (germline): SGHDN, FVKESK. CDR3 sequence reads: CASSQFLSSGYNEQFF. The CDR3 region has the DNA TGTGCCAGCAGCCAATTTCTGAGCAGCGGCTACAATGAGCAGTTCTTC.

This clone was seen a handful of times. The chain carries TRBV19 and TRBJ1-5, with TRBD1 matching over 10 bases. CDR3 size: 15 residues. V lost 9 bases to trimming and J lost 5 bases; unmatched junction nucleotides: 10. CDR1 is LNHDA and CDR2 is SQIVND in the germline V gene (reference sequence). CDR3 amino acids: CASSRDRGWDQPQHF. The CDR3 DNA follows: TGTGCCAGCTCCCGGGACAGGGGTTGGGATCAGCCCCAGCATTTT.

Here the CDR3 DNA reads TGTGCCAGCAGCTTATGGGACAGGCCCATGAACACTGAAGCTTTCTTT. Translated: CASSLWDRPMNTEAFF. The chain uses TRBV11-2 and TRBJ1-1; TRBD1 aligns across 8 bases. CDR1 SGHAT and CDR2 FQNNGV come from the germline V gene. This CDR3 is built from 16 residues. The trim removed 2 bases at V and 0 bases at J, leaving 5 bases unmatched.

J is TRBJ2-7 and V is TRBV6-1; D is perhaps TRBD1 (5 bases). This CDR3 contains 14 residues. The ends were cut back, 5 bases at V and 6 bases at J, with 17 bases in the middle. Per the germline V gene, CDR1 is MNHNS and CDR2 is SASEGT. The CDR3 DNA sequence: TGTGCCAGCAGTCAGGGTCACCCAGCGACCGAGCAGTACTTC. It specifies CASSQGHPATEQYF.

The genes are TRBV6-5 and TRBJ2-3, with 12 bases that match TRBD2. Germline assignment: CDR1 MNHEY and CDR2 SVGAGI. The length of the CDR3 is 15 residues. Trimming cost V 6 bases and J 2 bases; bases outside gene matches: 3. As DNA, the CDR3 is TGTGCCAGCAGGACTAGCGGGGGCAACACAGATACGCAGTATTTT. Translated, it gives CASRTSGGNTDTQYF.

CDR3: CASSSDRDYNEQFF. DNA of the CDR3: TGTGCCAGCAGTTCGGACAGGGACTACAATGAGCAGTTCTTC. This chain links TRBV27 with TRBJ2-1, with TRBD1 matching over 8 bases. Germline CDR1 is MNHEY and CDR2 is SMNVEV (reference sequence). The CDR3 extends over 14 amino acids. V dropped 4 bases and J dropped 3; count of bases not matched to a gene: 2.

The gene calls are TRBV5-1 and TRBJ1-2, with D perhaps matching TRBD1 (6 bases). CDR1 and CDR2 from the germline V gene are SGHRS and YFSETQ. This CDR3 comprises 17 residues. V was cut by 1 base and J by 4 bases, with 20 bases left in between. Here the CDR3 reads CASSLSTGRLTVYGYTF. In nucleotides, the CDR3 is TGCGCCAGCAGCTTGTCAACAGGGCGCTTGACCGTCTATGGCTACACCTTC.

This clone has a single count. The chain has TRBV15 and TRBJ1-2, with 9 bases aligning to TRBD1. V lost 5 bases and J lost 8; bases outside the gene matches: 6. Germline CDR1 reads LNHNV; CDR2 reads YYDKDF (reference sequence). The CDR3 consists of 13 residues. In DNA form, the CDR3 reads TGTGCCACCAGCGGGGACAGGGTTCGGGGCTACACCTTC. Translation: CATSGDRVRGYTF.

The V and J genes are TRBV5-6 and TRBJ2-7, with a weak D call TRBD1 (6 bases). The CDR3 sequence is 19 residues long. The germline V and J ends were trimmed by 1 base and 5 bases, with 28 bases remaining between them. Germline assignment: CDR1 SGHDT and CDR2 YYEEEE. CDR3 residues: CASSLTWDSWQGKSDEQYF. In DNA, the CDR3 is TGTGCCAGCAGCTTGACGTGGGATTCGTGGCAGGGGAAGAGTGACGAGCAGTACTTC.

A remark on this clone: The same CDR3 is also encoded by other DNA sequences in this sample. The chain recombines TRBV27 with TRBJ2-5, with D possibly being TRBD1 (6 bases). There are 13 residues in the CDR3. V lost 5 bases, J lost 6 bases, and 13 bases lay in between. The germline gives CDR1 MNHEY, CDR2 SMNVEV (reference sequence). CDR3 bases: TGTGCCAGCAGTCTGAGCAGGGGCCAGACCCAGTACTTC. Encoded protein: CASSLSRGQTQYF.

Details on this clone: This specimen includes other DNA sequences encoding the same CDR3. The rearrangement joins TRBV20-1 to TRBJ1-1, with D tentatively TRBD1 (5 bases). This CDR3 spans 10 amino acids. From germline, CDR1 is DFQATT and CDR2 SNEGSKA (reference sequence). CDR3 in amino acids: CSAGVTEAFF. The CDR3 DNA follows: TGCAGCGCGGGGGTCACTGAAGCTTTCTTT.

V gene TRBV19 combines with J gene TRBJ1-3; D unclear. V was clipped by 1 base and J by 0 bases, with 7 bases between them. Germline V gives CDR1 LNHDA, CDR2 SQIVND (reference sequence). This CDR3 spans 15 amino acids. DNA of the CDR3: TGTGCCAGTAGTATAGCCGGGAGCTCTGGAAACACCATATATTTT. Encoded protein: CASSIAGSSGNTIYF. Full variable domain (rest looked up from reference TRBV19 and TRBJ1-3): DGGITQSPKYLFRKEGQNVTLSCEQNLNHDAMYWYRQDPGQGLRLIYYSQIVNDFQKGDIAEGYSVSREKKESFPLTVTSAQKNPTAFYLCASSIAGSSGNTIYFGEGSWLTVV.

This rearrangement joins TRBV14 to TRBJ1-3; D not resolved. Germline lookup yields CDR1 SGHDN and CDR2 FVKESK. The CDR3 has 15 residues. V was trimmed by 3 bases and J by 0 bases, leaving 9 bases between them. DNA for the CDR3: TGTGCCAGCAGCCATAGCTCCCACTCTGGAAACACCATATATTTT. It translates to CASSHSSHSGNTIYF. Filled out from reference TRBV14 and TRBJ1-3, the complete variable domain reads EAGVTQFPSHSVIEKGQTVTLRCDPISGHDNLYWYRRVMGKEIKFLLHFVKESKQDESGMPNNRFLAERTGGTYSTLKVQPAELEDSGVYFCASSHSSHSGNTIYFGEGSWLTVV.

This clone was observed a few times. Compared with germline, one end of the junction differs, possibly owing to a read error. CDR3 nucleotides: TGTGCCAGCAGCTTAAATCCGGGACAGGTCCTTACCTTT. Translated: CASSLNPGQVLTF. This chain connects TRBV7-9 to TRBJ1-6; 8 bases line up with TRBD1. There are 13 residues in the CDR3. Germline V gene lookup returns CDR1 SEHNR and CDR2 FQNEAQ (reference sequence).

This chain uses TRBV6-5 with TRBJ1-2, with unresolved D. CDR3 size: 14 residues. CDR1 is MNHEY and CDR2 is SVGAGI in the germline V gene. The V end was cut by 5 bases, the J end by 5 bases, with 15 bases between. CDR3 sequence: CASSREKDYYGYTF. The CDR3 DNA reads as TGTGCCAGCAGTCGAGAAAAAGACTATTATGGCTACACCTTC.

This chain joins TRBV27 and TRBJ2-7; 10 bases are a match to TRBD2. CDR1 is MNHEY, CDR2 SMNVEV, per germline (reference sequence). V dropped 3 bases and J dropped 5; count of bases not matched to a gene: 7. This CDR3 is built from 15 residues. This CDR3 reads CASSFGLAGADEQYF. The CDR3 DNA follows: TGTGCCAGCAGTTTCGGGCTAGCGGGAGCTGACGAGCAGTACTTC.

This clone was seen once. The rearrangement uses TRBV5-4 and TRBJ2-7; D not certain. From germline, CDR1 is SGHNT and CDR2 YYREEE (reference sequence). The V end was cut by 0 bases, the J end by 2 bases, with 6 bases between. The length of the CDR3 is 13 residues. CDR3 sequence reads: CASSLAGPYEQYF. CDR3 nucleotides: TGTGCCAGCAGCTTGGCTGGCCCCTACGAGCAGTACTTC. Full variable domain (missing parts from reference TRBV5-4 and TRBJ2-7): ETGVTQSPTHLIKTRGQQVTLRCSSQSGHNTVSWYQQALGQGPQFIFQYYREEENGRGNFPPRFSGLQFPNYSSELNVNALELDDSALYLCASSLAGPYEQYFGPGTRLTVT.

The CDR3, as DNA: TGTGCCAGCAGCCTTCAACCCGGGTCCAGTGCCACCTACGAGCAGTACTTC. It translates to CASSLQPGSSATYEQYF. The chain is built from TRBV27 and TRBJ2-7; D is unclear. CDR3 size: 17 residues. CDR1 is MNHEY and CDR2 is SMNVEV in the germline V gene (reference sequence). The ends were cut back, 6 bases at V and 2 bases at J, with 23 bases in the middle.

The DNA of the CDR3 is TGTGCCAGCAGGGGACTAGGGCCCGACACCGGGGAGCTGTTTTTT. Its protein is CASRGLGPDTGELFF. The rearrangement uses TRBV6-5 and TRBJ2-2, with 8 bases fitting TRBD2. Per the germline V gene, CDR1 is MNHEY and CDR2 is SVGAGI. CDR3 length equals 15 residues. With V trimmed by 6 bases and J by 3 bases, 6 bases remained unmatched.

This sequence joins TRBV25-1 and TRBJ1-4; 7 bases fit TRBD1. The CDR3 is 13 residues long. Trimming cost V 6 bases and J 6 bases; bases outside gene matches: 4. From germline, CDR1 is MGHDK and CDR2 SYGVNS. For the CDR3, the DNA is TGTGCCAGCAGAAAGACAGGGCATGAAAAACTGTTTTTT. Its protein is CASRKTGHEKLFF.

The chain has TRBV10-3 and TRBJ2-7, with TRBD1 identical over 8 bases. J was trimmed by 3 bases and V by 2 bases; bases with no gene match: 6. This CDR3 spans 15 amino acids. The V gene's germline CDR1 is ENHRY and CDR2 SYGVKD. CDR3 amino acids: CAISEGQGTLYEQYF. CDR3 nucleotide sequence: TGTGCCATCAGTGAGGGACAGGGCACCCTCTACGAGCAGTACTTC.

Remarks on this clone: Distinct nucleotide sequences in the sample also encode this CDR3. This chain connects TRBV20-1 to TRBJ2-5, with TRBD2 as a possible D gene (5 bases). The V gene's germline CDR1 is DFQATT and CDR2 SNEGSKA (reference sequence). The ends were cut back, 5 bases at V and 5 bases at J, with 9 bases in the middle. The CDR3 sequence is 11 residues long. Here the CDR3 reads CSASRRETQYF. DNA for the CDR3: TGCAGTGCTTCCCGGAGGGAGACCCAGTACTTC.

The gene calls are TRBV29-1 and TRBJ2-7, with 11 nucleotides matching TRBD1. J was trimmed by 4 bases and V by 3 bases; bases with no gene match: 2. From germline, CDR1 is SQVTM and CDR2 ANQGSEA. This CDR3 is 13 amino acids long. CDR3 protein: CSVEGQGVYEQYF. The CDR3 region has the DNA TGCAGCGTTGAGGGACAGGGGGTATACGAGCAGTACTTC.

This clone was recorded only once. This chain uses TRBV30 with TRBJ2-7, with TRBD2 matching 8 bases. CDR3 size: 12 residues. V trimming: 5 bases; J trimming: 2 bases; junction bases outside the gene matches: 2. CDR1 and CDR2 from the germline V gene are GTSNPN and SVGIG (reference sequence). Here the CDR3 DNA reads TGTGCCTGGGGGACTAGGACCTACGAGCAGTACTTC. Its protein product is CAWGTRTYEQYF.

This sequence joins TRBV9 and TRBJ1-2, with D uncertain. The CDR3 contains 12 residues. From germline, CDR1 is SGDLS and CDR2 YYNGEE. Trimming removed 4 bases at V and 5 bases at J, with 9 bases between. DNA for the CDR3: TGTGCCAGCAGCCCTCCCAGTTATGGCTACACCTTC. It specifies CASSPPSYGYTF. The complete variable domain, with remaining parts taken from reference TRBV9 and TRBJ1-2, reads DSGVTQTPKHLITATGQRVTLRCSPRSGDLSVYWYQQSLDQGLQFLIQYYNGEERAKGNILERFSAQQFPDLHSELNLSSLELGDSALYFCASSPPSYGYTFGSGTRLTVV.